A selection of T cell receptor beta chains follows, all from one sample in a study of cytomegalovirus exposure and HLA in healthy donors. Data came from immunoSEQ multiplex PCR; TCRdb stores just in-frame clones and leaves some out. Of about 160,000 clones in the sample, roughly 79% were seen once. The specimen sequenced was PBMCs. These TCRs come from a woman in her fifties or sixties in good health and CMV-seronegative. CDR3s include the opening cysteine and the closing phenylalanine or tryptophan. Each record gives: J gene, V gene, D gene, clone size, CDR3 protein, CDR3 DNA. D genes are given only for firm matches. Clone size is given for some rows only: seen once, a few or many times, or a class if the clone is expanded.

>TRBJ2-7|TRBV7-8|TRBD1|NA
CASSLTTGTGNVRTREQYF
TGTGCCAGCAGCTTAACGACCGGGACAGGAAACGTCAGAACCCGCGAGCAGTACTTC
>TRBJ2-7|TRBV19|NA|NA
CASSRAVRDYEQYF
TGTGCCAGTAGTAGAGCCGTTCGGGACTACGAGCAGTACTTC
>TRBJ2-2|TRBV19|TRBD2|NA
CASSLWASGNTGELFF
TGTGCCAGTAGCCTTTGGGCTAGCGGGAACACCGGGGAGCTGTTTTTT
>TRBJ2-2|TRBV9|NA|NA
CASSPTLTDSGELFF
TGTGCCAGCAGCCCCACTCTTACCGACAGCGGGGAGCTGTTTTTT
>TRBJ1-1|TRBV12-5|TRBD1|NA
CASGATGNEKTEAFF
TGTGCTAGTGGCGCGACAGGGAATGAGAAGACTGAAGCTTTCTTT
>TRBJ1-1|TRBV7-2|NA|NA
CASSLGGGDTEAFF
TGTGCCAGCAGCCTAGGGGGGGGTGACACTGAAGCTTTCTTT
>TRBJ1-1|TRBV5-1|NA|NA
CASSLWGGQNTEAFF
TGCGCCAGCAGTCTATGGGGGGGCCAGAACACTGAAGCTTTCTTT
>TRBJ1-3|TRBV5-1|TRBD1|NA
CASSTPGQEDTIYF
TGCGCCAGCAGCACTCCGGGACAGGAGGACACCATATATTTT
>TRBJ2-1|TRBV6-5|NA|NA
CASSYGQSGRVFF
TGTGCCAGCAGTTATGGCCAGTCAGGGCGAGTGTTCTTC
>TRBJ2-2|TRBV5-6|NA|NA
CASSFLNTGELFF
TGTGCCAGCAGCTTTCTGAACACCGGGGAGCTGTTTTTT
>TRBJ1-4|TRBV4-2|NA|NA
CASSQVAPPTTNEKLFF
TGTGCCAGCAGCCAAGTTGCACCCCCTACAACTAATGAAAAACTGTTTTTT
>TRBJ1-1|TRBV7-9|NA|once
CASSLGRPTEAFF
TGTGCCAGCAGCCTAGGGAGGCCAACCGAAGCTTTCTTT
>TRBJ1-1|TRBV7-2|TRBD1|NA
CASVRTGMNTEAFF
TGTGCCAGCGTCAGGACAGGAATGAACACTGAAGCTTTCTTT
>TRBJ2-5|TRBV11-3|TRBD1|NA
CASSSTGVETQYF
TGTGCCAGCAGCTCGACAGGGGTAGAGACCCAGTACTTC
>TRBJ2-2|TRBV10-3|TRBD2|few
CAIRTSDAGELFF
TGTGCCATCAGAACTAGCGACGCCGGGGAGCTGTTTTTT
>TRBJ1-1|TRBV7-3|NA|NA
CASSSHMNTEAFF
TGTGCCAGCAGCTCACACATGAACACTGAAGCTTTCTTT
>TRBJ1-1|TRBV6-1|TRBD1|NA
CASSEATGGRTEAFF
TGTGCCAGCAGTGAAGCTACAGGGGGAAGAACTGAAGCTTTCTTT